This T cell receptor (beta chain) was sequenced for a study of blood T cell repertoires in COVID-19. Across the whole study: The United States, Italy and Spain provided the acute and convalescent COVID-19 samples. Sample material is recorded as cDNA or gDNA derived from T cells, B-cell-depleted T cells, or PBMCs.

Seattle patients were enrolled while actively infected and followed longitudinally. There are 15 residues in the CDR3. V shed 2 bases and J 2 bases; nucleotides not matched to a gene: 4. Germline-derived CDR1 and CDR2 are MNHNY and SVGAGI (reference sequence). Authors' data handling: Scientists estimated how many nucleated cells there were by amplifying reference gene primers. Method: immunoSEQ multiplex PCR; TCRdb's copy keeps in-frame clones and lacks some. V and J calls and clone size are copied from that table; D and trimming were computed from the DNA. The table records 250,000 to 400,000 clones, 90% of them present only once.

Material for sequencing was peripheral blood. This chain links TRBV6-6 with TRBJ1-2, with 8 bases matching TRBD1. This receptor was identified in a woman under 40 with COVID-19, enrolled during active disease. The CDR3 is CASSYPGQGNYGYTF. As DNA, the CDR3 is TGTGCCAGCAGTTACCCTGGACAGGGAAACTATGGCTACACCTTC.